The next 28 T cell receptor beta chains were all read from a single sample in a study of cytomegalovirus exposure and HLA in healthy donors. Libraries were prepared by immunoSEQ multiplex PCR; TCRdb keeps only in-frame clonotypes and omits some of them. The table records 110,000 or so clones, roughly 86% of them present only once. Sequenced input: PBMCs. The receptors come from a woman aged 18 to 35 in good health and CMV-seronegative.

This chain connects TRBV28 to TRBJ2-1; 8 bases agree with TRBD2. Germline trimming cut 8 bases from V and 9 bases from J; bases unmatched to any gene: 9. The CDR3 totals 13 residues. Per the germline V gene, CDR1 is MDHEN and CDR2 is SYDVKM. The CDR3 loop is CASVVAGMGEQFF. In nucleotides, the CDR3 is TGTGCCAGCGTGGTAGCGGGAATGGGTGAGCAGTTCTTC.

This CDR3 is CASSLRYASGAWSTDTQYF. The CDR3 bases are TGTGCCAGCAGCTTGAGGTATGCTAGCGGGGCCTGGTCCACAGATACGCAGTATTTT. This sequence joins TRBV5-6 and TRBJ2-3; 9 bases line up with TRBD2. The V segment lost 1 base and the J segment 2 bases; nucleotides outside the gene matches: 14. This CDR3 comprises 19 residues. Germline V gene sequence: CDR1 SGHDT, CDR2 YYEEEE.

V usage is TRBV5-1 and J usage is TRBJ1-2; a possible D gene is TRBD1 (6 bases). Germline CDR1 is SGHRS and CDR2 is YFSETQ. This CDR3 contains 13 residues. V lost 7 bases and J lost 4, with 14 bases in between. Here the CDR3 DNA reads TGCGCCAGCTCGGGGGGGCAGGTCTATGGCTACACCTTC. This encodes CASSGGQVYGYTF.

The chain has TRBV13 and TRBJ2-7; perhaps TRBD2 as D (5 bases). Germline lookup yields CDR1 PRHDT and CDR2 FYEKMQ (reference sequence). The CDR3 is made up of 13 amino acids. V shed 3 bases and J shed 6 bases, with 12 bases lying between them. CDR3 in amino acids: CASSFSDFIEQYF. CDR3 nucleotide sequence: TGTGCCAGCAGCTTCTCGGACTTCATCGAGCAGTACTTC.

The chain recombines TRBV7-9 with TRBJ1-3; 10 bases agree with TRBD1. Per germline, CDR1 SEHNR and CDR2 FQNEAQ (reference sequence). CDR3 length equals 17 residues. V shed 5 bases, J shed 4 bases, and the junction held 11 bases outside the gene matches. This CDR3 reads CASSQSGTGDRGNTIYF. The CDR3 nucleotides are TGTGCCAGCAGCCAATCCGGGACAGGGGATAGGGGAAACACCATATATTTT.

The V and J genes are TRBV6-5 and TRBJ2-7; D might be TRBD1 (5 bases). Germline V CDR1 and CDR2: MNHEY, SVGAGI. V lost 6 bases, J lost 2 bases, and 14 bases lay in between. The CDR3 has 14 residues. CDR3: CASSPRQNAYEQYF. Here the CDR3 DNA reads TGTGCCAGCAGCCCAAGACAGAACGCCTACGAGCAGTACTTC.

The chain couples TRBV7-3 to TRBJ2-3, with 9 bases that match TRBD2. Losses at the gene ends were 2 bases for V and 5 bases for J; bases not matched to a gene: 5. The CDR3 runs 15 residues. Per germline, CDR1 SGHTA and CDR2 FQGTGA. This CDR3 reads CASSLLAGIGDTQYF. The CDR3 region has the DNA TGTGCCAGCAGCTTACTAGCGGGGATAGGAGATACGCAGTATTTT.

V is TRBV5-1 and J is TRBJ2-7, with D tentatively TRBD2 (6 bases). CDR1 and CDR2 from the germline V gene are SGHRS and YFSETQ. The CDR3 totals 14 residues. Trimming stripped 6 bases from V and 3 bases from J, with 16 bases between. The CDR3: CASTLEGGFYEQYF. CDR3 DNA sequence: TGCGCCAGCACCCTGGAGGGAGGTTTCTACGAGCAGTACTTC.

This chain uses TRBV7-9 with TRBJ2-7, with D possibly matching TRBD2 (5 bases). Trimming removed 5 bases at V and 4 bases at J, with 18 bases between. There are 15 residues in the CDR3. Germline assignment: CDR1 SEHNR and CDR2 FQNEAQ (reference sequence). The CDR3, as DNA: TGTGCCAGCAGCAAACCGGGGATCCTTACGTACGAGCAGTACTTC. This gives the protein CASSKPGILTYEQYF.

The DNA for the CDR3 is TGTGCCAGCAGTGAAGCGCGTCTAGCGGGAGGGAGGGGTGAGACCCAGTACTTC. It codes for CASSEARLAGGRGETQYF. V is TRBV2 and J is TRBJ2-5; 12 bases agree with TRBD2. Germline-derived CDR1 and CDR2 are SNHLY and FYNNEI. The ends lost 0 bases at V and 5 bases at J; junction bases unmatched: 10. The CDR3 extends over 18 amino acids.

This chain connects TRBV15 to TRBJ1-5; 8 positions agree with TRBD1. Losses at the gene ends were 2 bases for V and 2 bases for J; bases not matched to a gene: 2. Germline V CDR1 and CDR2: LNHNV, YYDKDF (reference sequence). The CDR3 runs 15 residues. CDR3 region: CATSRYRGGNQPQHF. CDR3 DNA sequence: TGTGCCACCAGCAGATACAGGGGGGGCAATCAGCCCCAGCATTTT. The full variable domain, in which reference TRBV15 and TRBJ1-5 provide the parts outside the CDR3, is DAMVIQNPRYQVTQFGKPVTLSCSQTLNHNVMYWYQQKSSQAPKLLFHYYDKDFNNEADTPDNFQSRRPNTSFCFLDIRSPGLGDTAMYLCATSRYRGGNQPQHFGDGTRLSIL.

With respect to this clone: Its ends do not fully match the called genes, so a read error is possible. The V call is TRBV11-2, the J call TRBJ2-7; no clear D. This CDR3 spans 13 amino acids. Per germline, CDR1 SGHAT and CDR2 FQNNGV. The CDR3 DNA reads as TGTGCCAGCAGCCTAGACGGCTCCTACGAGCAGTACTTC. Amino acid sequence: CASSLDGSYEQYF.

The rearrangement links TRBV15 to TRBJ2-2; 9 positions match TRBD2. CDR1 and CDR2 (germline): LNHNV, YYDKDF (reference sequence). The CDR3 spans 18 residues. After removal of 0 bases from V and 4 bases from J, the junction contained 9 bases not matched to a gene. CDR3 nucleotide sequence: TGTGCCACCAGCAGAGAGTTACCAGCGGGAGGTCTCACCGGGGAGCTGTTTTTT. Its translation: CATSRELPAGGLTGELFF.

The rearrangement uses TRBV5-4 and TRBJ1-1; 10 bases are a match to TRBD1. This CDR3 is 15 amino acids long. The junction had 5 bases not matched to a gene; V was cut back by 3 bases and J by 3 bases. Germline-derived CDR1 and CDR2 are SGHNT and YYREEE (reference sequence). The CDR3 bases are TGTGCCAGCAGCTCCAAGGACAGGGGGGACACTGAAGCTTTCTTT. Protein sequence: CASSSKDRGDTEAFF.

V gene TRBV28 combines with J gene TRBJ2-7, with D possibly TRBD1 on 5 matching bases. V was shortened by 9 bases and J by 2 bases, with 17 bases between the two germline ends. The V gene's germline CDR1 is MDHEN and CDR2 SYDVKM. The length of the CDR3 is 14 residues. The CDR3 sequence: CASLTYRFPYEQYF. CDR3 DNA: TGTGCCAGTCTGACCTACAGGTTCCCCTACGAGCAGTACTTC.

This clone was counted at least ten times. The CDR3 DNA reads TGTGCCAGCGACGGGGGACAGCCTCACTTT. Its protein is CASDGGQPHF. The chain is built from TRBV2 and TRBJ1-6; 7 bases agree with TRBD1. Per the germline V gene, CDR1 is SNHLY and CDR2 is FYNNEI. Trimming cost V 8 bases and J 19 bases; bases outside gene matches: 8. There are 10 residues in the CDR3.

The CDR3 bases are TGTGCCAGCAGTTACTCCCGGGGGAGTCAAGAGACCCAGTACTTC. Its protein product is CASSYSRGSQETQYF. The chain is built from TRBV6-6 and TRBJ2-5, with TRBD2 as a possible D gene (6 bases). The CDR3 is 15 residues long. Trimming took off 0 bases at V and 2 bases at J, with 10 bases between the two ends. Germline assignment: CDR1 MNHNY and CDR2 SVGAGI (reference sequence).

V gene TRBV5-4 combines with J gene TRBJ2-1, with D unclear. This CDR3 comprises 16 residues. Germline CDR1 is SGHNT and CDR2 is YYREEE (reference sequence). Trimming cost V 0 bases and J 4 bases, with 14 bases left between them. The CDR3 nucleotides are TGTGCCAGCAGCTTGGTTGGTGGCAGGTCGTACAATGAGCAGTTCTTC. Residues: CASSLVGGRSYNEQFF.

The chain has TRBV6-5 and TRBJ2-1; 8 bases are a match to TRBD2. Losses at the gene ends were 0 bases for V and 6 bases for J; bases not matched to a gene: 7. CDR1 and CDR2 (germline): MNHEY, SVGAGI. The CDR3 runs 16 residues. The CDR3 region has the DNA TGTGCCAGCAGTTACTCACCCCTAGCGGGTCGCAATGAGCAGTTCTTC. Protein product: CASSYSPLAGRNEQFF.

This clone was seen only a few times. The CDR3 DNA sequence: TGTGCCAGCAGTTTACTGCCGCGACAGGGCCTGCACTTT. Its translation is CASSLLPRQGLHF. V usage is TRBV27 and J usage is TRBJ1-6; 7 bases agree with TRBD1. Per germline, CDR1 MNHEY and CDR2 SMNVEV (reference sequence). V dropped 2 bases and J dropped 19; count of bases not matched to a gene: 11. CDR3 length: 13 amino acids.

The V and J genes are TRBV18 and TRBJ1-1; D is uncertain. The CDR3 runs 14 residues. Trimming stripped 0 bases from V and 1 base from J, with 6 bases between. Germline values: CDR1 KGHSH, CDR2 LQKENI. The CDR3 sequence is CASSPPSTNTEAFF. The CDR3 bases are TGTGCCAGCTCACCACCCAGTACGAACACTGAAGCTTTCTTT.

This clone was recorded a few times. The chain is built from TRBV19 and TRBJ1-2; a weak D match, TRBD1 (5 bases). This CDR3 region has 15 residues. Between the trimmed V and J ends, which lost 7 bases and 4 bases, there was a span of 19 bases. Germline V lookup: CDR1 LNHDA, CDR2 SQIVND (reference sequence). In DNA, the CDR3 is TGTGCCAGTACCGAAAGACAGACCCAGATCTATGGCTACACCTTC. It translates to CASTERQTQIYGYTF.

The V and J genes are TRBV7-8 and TRBJ1-1; 11 bases are shared with TRBD1. In germline, CDR1 is SGHVS, CDR2 FQNEAQ. The trim removed 2 bases at V and 9 bases at J, leaving 8 bases unmatched. The CDR3 has 15 residues. The CDR3 here is CASSLTERTGGQAFF. For the CDR3, the DNA is TGTGCCAGCAGCTTAACGGAAAGGACAGGGGGCCAAGCTTTCTTT. Using reference TRBV7-8 and TRBJ1-1 for the parts outside the CDR3, the full variable domain is GAGVSQSPRYKVAKRGQDVALRCDPISGHVSLFWYQQALGQGPEFLTYFQNEAQLDKSGLPSDRFFAERPEGSVSTLKIQRTQQEDSAVYLCASSLTERTGGQAFFGQGTRLTVV.

The rearrangement joins TRBV29-1 to TRBJ1-1; the D is unclear. The V gene's germline CDR1 is SQVTM and CDR2 ANQGSEA. The CDR3 runs to 14 residues. Trimming took 7 bases from V and 2 from J, leaving 17 bases between them. CDR3 in DNA: TGCAGCGCCTCCCCGTTTACAGTCAACACTGAAGCTTTCTTT. Encoded protein: CSASPFTVNTEAFF. Combining the CDR3 with reference TRBV29-1 and TRBJ1-1 gives the whole variable domain SAVISQKPSRDICQRGTSLTIQCQVDSQVTMMFWYRQQPGQSLTLIATANQGSEATYESGFVIDKFPISRPNLTFSTLTVSNMSPEDSSIYLCSASPFTVNTEAFFGQGTRLTVV.

The genes are TRBV5-6 and TRBJ2-2; 8 bases align to TRBD1. CDR1 and CDR2 from the germline V gene are SGHDT and YYEEEE. The J segment lost 10 bases and the V segment lost 6 bases, leaving 23 bases of the junction unmatched. The CDR3 length is 18 residues. The CDR3 coding sequence is TGTGCCAGCATGTTACTCGGCGCGGGACAGGTTTCCTCGAAGGAGCTGTTTTTT. This sequence encodes CASMLLGAGQVSSKELFF.

The CDR3 DNA reads TGTGCCTGGACAGGATCCGACTATGGCTACACCTTC. Protein sequence: CAWTGSDYGYTF. The rearrangement uses TRBV30 and TRBJ1-2; D is ambiguous. The CDR3 runs 12 residues. Germline CDR1 is GTSNPN and CDR2 is SVGIG (reference sequence). V was trimmed by 4 bases and J by 3 bases, leaving 9 bases between them. The complete variable domain, with remaining parts taken from reference TRBV30 and TRBJ1-2, reads SQTIHQWPATLVQPVGSPLSLECTVEGTSNPNLYWYRQAAGRGLQLLFYSVGIGQISSEVPQNLSASRPQDRQFILSSKKLLLSDSGFYLCAWTGSDYGYTFGSGTRLTVV.

In nucleotides, the CDR3 is TGTGCCAGCAGCTTGCGGGGACAGGTGGCCAAAAACATTCAGTACTTC. It encodes CASSLRGQVAKNIQYF. The gene calls are TRBV5-6 and TRBJ2-4; 8 positions match TRBD1. CDR1 is SGHDT and CDR2 is YYEEEE in the germline V gene. The CDR3 covers 16 residues. After removal of 1 base from V and 1 base from J, the junction contained 4 bases not matched to a gene.

The chain combines TRBV5-6 with TRBJ2-3; D is perhaps TRBD1 (5 bases). Between the trimmed V and J ends, which lost 5 bases and 2 bases, there was a span of 12 bases. The CDR3 has 14 residues. Germline V lookup: CDR1 SGHDT, CDR2 YYEEEE. The CDR3 loop is CASSQGQITDTQYF. Here the CDR3 DNA reads TGTGCCAGCAGTCAAGGACAAATCACAGATACGCAGTATTTT.